This is a list of T cell receptor beta chains from one sample in a study of cytomegalovirus exposure and HLA in healthy donors. Sequencing was performed with immunoSEQ multiplex PCR; in TCRdb, only in-frame clones are kept and a portion is missing. The sample carries 110,000 or so clones, roughly 70% recorded once. Sequencing was carried out using PBMCs. The source of these receptors is a woman aged 40 to 49 in good health and CMV-seropositive. The CDR3 runs from the conserved cysteine through the conserved F or W. Fields, in order: clone size, J gene, D gene, V gene, CDR3 protein, CDR3 DNA. The D gene is left open where the match is weak. A clone size is listed for some rows: how often the clone was seen (once, few, many), or a class if it is expanded.

size: NA; J: TRBJ2-5; D: NA; V: TRBV30; CDR3: CAWSVHGGIGETQYF; DNA: TGTGCCTGGAGTGTACATGGAGGGATAGGGGAGACCCAGTACTTC
size: NA; J: TRBJ2-7; D: NA; V: TRBV4-3; CDR3: CASSQDRQGFLEQYF; DNA: TGCGCCAGCAGCCAAGATCGCCAGGGCTTCTTAGAGCAGTACTTC
size: NA; J: TRBJ1-2; D: NA; V: TRBV19; CDR3: CASSIQRPNYGYTF; DNA: TGTGCCAGTAGTATCCAGCGACCTAACTATGGCTACACCTTC
size: few; J: TRBJ1-6; D: NA; V: TRBV21-1; CDR3: CASRGGGPGQNNSPLHF; DNA: TGTGCCAGCCGAGGGGGGGGACCGGGACAAAATAATTCACCCCTCCACTTT
size: NA; J: TRBJ2-7; D: NA; V: TRBV5-4; CDR3: CASSLGAASYEQYF; DNA: TGTGCCAGCAGCTTGGGAGCGGCCTCCTACGAGCAGTACTTC
size: few; J: TRBJ1-4; D: TRBD1; V: TRBV4-3; CDR3: CASSQDLGGGNEKLFF; DNA: TGCGCCAGCAGCCAAGATCTAGGAGGGGGCAATGAAAAACTGTTTTTT
size: NA; J: TRBJ1-4; D: TRBD1; V: TRBV27; CDR3: CASSQTGAWEKLFF; DNA: TGTGCCAGCAGTCAGACAGGGGCCTGGGAAAAACTGTTTTTT
size: few; J: TRBJ2-3; D: NA; V: TRBV6-4; CDR3: CASSDGGATDTQYF; DNA: TGTGCCAGCAGTGACGGGGGGGCCACAGATACGCAGTATTTT
size: NA; J: TRBJ2-7; D: TRBD1; V: TRBV29-1; CDR3: CSCEMGTGPYEQYF; DNA: TGCAGTTGTGAAATGGGGACAGGCCCCTACGAGCAGTACTTC
size: NA; J: TRBJ1-1; D: NA; V: TRBV19; CDR3: CASSIGRGDTEAFF; DNA: TGTGCCAGTAGTATAGGCAGGGGAGACACTGAAGCTTTCTTT